The 30 T cell receptor beta chains listed next were all sequenced from one sample in a study of shared clonotypes between healthy human individuals. Assay used: immunoSEQ multiplex PCR; TCRdb lists only in-frame clones, some missing. The table lists 2.3 million or so clones, roughly 93% of them singletons. Material: naive CD4+ T cells from PBMCs. Documented subset: CD45RA+ positively selected. The receptors derive from a man aged 18 to 29 in good health. Some clones in this sample may be carry-over from other donors' samples.

This clone was detected a few times. Other nucleotide sequences from this sample produce the same CDR3. V and J are TRBV2 and TRBJ1-3, with D tentatively TRBD1 (5 bases). Trimming removed 3 bases at V and 1 base at J, with 7 bases between. CDR3 length: 14 residues. Germline CDR1 is SNHLY and CDR2 is FYNNEI. CDR3 sequence reads: CASSERGSGNTIYF. Here the CDR3 DNA reads TGTGCCAGCAGTGAGAGGGGATCTGGAAACACCATATATTTT. Drawing the rest from reference TRBV2 and TRBJ1-3, the complete variable domain is EPEVTQTPSHQVTQMGQEVILRCVPISNHLYFYWYRQILGQKVEFLVSFYNNEISEKSEIFDDQFSVERPDGSNFTLKIRSTKLEDSAMYFCASSERGSGNTIYFGEGSWLTVV.

The chain couples TRBV5-1 to TRBJ2-5; no firm D call. The CDR3 sequence is 13 residues long. Germline V CDR1 and CDR2: SGHRS, YFSETQ. Trimming took off 0 bases at V and 2 bases at J, with 5 bases between the two ends. The CDR3 is CASSLEQQETQYF. DNA for the CDR3: TGCGCCAGCAGCTTGGAACAGCAAGAGACCCAGTACTTC. The whole variable domain, remainder taken from reference TRBV5-1 and TRBJ2-5, is KAGVTQTPRYLIKTRGQQVTLSCSPISGHRSVSWYQQTPGQGLQFLFEYFSETQRNKGNFPGRFSGRQFSNSRSEMNVSTLELGDSALYLCASSLEQQETQYFGPGTRLLVL.

The V call is TRBV5-1, the J call TRBJ1-2; D gene unclear. V was clipped by 0 bases and J by 4 bases, with 10 bases between them. The CDR3 length is 14 residues. The germline gives CDR1 SGHRS, CDR2 YFSETQ. The CDR3 nucleotides read TGCGCCAGCAGCTTGGATCAGGACGTCTATGGCTACACCTTC. Its protein is CASSLDQDVYGYTF.

This clone was seen just once. The CDR3, as DNA: TGTGCCAGCAGCCCGGCCCCGGCCCGGCCTGGAAACACCATATATTTT. Protein: CASSPAPARPGNTIYF. The chain uses TRBV5-4 and TRBJ1-3; the D is unclear. Trimming cost V 4 bases and J 2 bases, with 16 bases left between them. This CDR3 spans 16 amino acids. Germline lookup yields CDR1 SGHNT and CDR2 YYREEE (reference sequence).

The V call is TRBV5-1, the J call TRBJ2-5; 9 bases match TRBD2. V gave up 0 bases and J gave up 5 bases; unmatched junction bases: 5. Germline assignment: CDR1 SGHRS and CDR2 YFSETQ. There are 15 residues in the CDR3. CDR3 sequence (DNA): TGCGCCAGCAGCTTGGTTAGCGGGAGAGGTGAGACCCAGTACTTC. Translation: CASSLVSGRGETQYF.

The chain couples TRBV7-8 to TRBJ2-7, with D possibly matching TRBD2 (6 bases). The CDR3 totals 15 residues. V was pared by 5 bases and J by 3 bases, with 17 bases between. Germline V gives CDR1 SGHVS, CDR2 FQNEAQ. CDR3 bases: TGTGCCAGCAGCCCCCAGCGAGTTAGCGGCTACGAGCAGTACTTC. Its protein is CASSPQRVSGYEQYF.

The chain uses TRBV7-9 and TRBJ1-6; 7 nucleotides agree with TRBD1. V shed 5 bases, J shed 12 bases, and the junction held 4 bases outside the gene matches. The CDR3 contains 12 residues. Germline loops: CDR1 SEHNR, CDR2 FQNEAQ (reference sequence). Here the CDR3 reads CASSEGARPLHF. As DNA, the CDR3 is TGTGCCAGCAGCGAGGGGGCGCGACCCCTCCACTTT.

The chain recombines TRBV30 with TRBJ2-1; 9 bases agree with TRBD2. The CDR3 spans 15 residues. Germline CDR1 and CDR2: GTSNPN and SVGIG (reference sequence). V lost 3 bases to trimming and J lost 4 bases; unmatched junction nucleotides: 7. CDR3 DNA sequence: TGTGCCTGGAGACCAGCGGGGGGTCTGTACAATGAGCAGTTCTTC. Residues: CAWRPAGGLYNEQFF.

J is TRBJ1-4 and V is TRBV5-6; unclear D gene. Germline CDR1 is SGHDT and CDR2 is YYEEEE. The CDR3 loop spans 16 amino acids. The ends were cut back, 0 bases at V and 2 bases at J, with 11 bases in the middle. DNA for the CDR3: TGTGCCAGCAGCTTGGGTTTTGGGGTCACTAATGAAAAACTGTTTTTT. Translation gives CASSLGFGVTNEKLFF.

The CDR3 coding sequence is TGTGCCAGCAGCCGAGATGGGGCCGACTCCTACGAGCAGTACTTC. It codes for CASSRDGADSYEQYF. This chain uses TRBV5-4 with TRBJ2-7; tentative D call: TRBD1 (5 bases). This CDR3 spans 15 amino acids. Trimming took off 4 bases at V and 0 bases at J, with 14 bases between the two ends. Germline loops: CDR1 SGHNT, CDR2 YYREEE (reference sequence). Full variable domain (remainder filled in from reference TRBV5-4 and TRBJ2-7): ETGVTQSPTHLIKTRGQQVTLRCSSQSGHNTVSWYQQALGQGPQFIFQYYREEENGRGNFPPRFSGLQFPNYSSELNVNALELDDSALYLCASSRDGADSYEQYFGPGTRLTVT.

This chain uses TRBV28 with TRBJ1-5; maybe TRBD1 (6 bases). CDR1 is MDHEN and CDR2 is SYDVKM in the germline V gene. The CDR3 consists of 16 residues. Trimming left V 4 bases short and J 6 bases short, with 19 bases between. The CDR3 nucleotides are TGTGCCAGCAGTTCCGGGGGCCGTAGTTCAGGTCAGCCCCAGCATTTT. Translated: CASSSGGRSSGQPQHF.

Note on this clone: The same CDR3 can be traced to other DNA sequences in this sample. The chain carries TRBV29-1 and TRBJ2-3, with 11 bases fitting TRBD2. There are 13 residues in the CDR3. After removal of 4 bases from V and 3 bases from J, the junction contained 0 bases not matched to a gene. Germline V CDR1 and CDR2: SQVTM, ANQGSEA. The chain's CDR3 is CSVASGRTDTQYF. CDR3 coding DNA: TGCAGCGTTGCTAGCGGGAGGACAGATACGCAGTATTTT.

On this clone itself: The sample holds other DNA sequences that translate to the same CDR3. The chain carries TRBV5-4 and TRBJ2-3; 7 bases are a match to TRBD2. Germline CDR1 and CDR2: SGHNT and YYREEE (reference sequence). The length of the CDR3 is 15 residues. J gave up 4 bases and V 0 bases, and 5 bases lay outside the gene matches. CDR3 bases: TGTGCCAGCAGCTTGGTGGCGGGAGTTGCAGATACGCAGTATTTT. It codes for CASSLVAGVADTQYF.

This clone was observed once. The chain is built from TRBV29-1 and TRBJ2-2; 7 bases are a match to TRBD2. V lost 4 bases, J lost 4 bases, and 6 bases stayed unmatched. The CDR3 runs 14 residues. CDR1 SQVTM and CDR2 ANQGSEA come from the germline V gene. CDR3: CSVGTSRGTGELFF. In DNA form, the CDR3 reads TGCAGCGTTGGGACTAGTAGGGGCACCGGGGAGCTGTTTTTT.

The genes are TRBV6-6 and TRBJ2-6; 9 bases are shared with TRBD1. V was clipped by 6 bases and J by 4 bases; unmatched bases: 4. The CDR3 contains 15 residues. CDR1 is MNHNY and CDR2 is SVGAGI in the germline V gene (reference sequence). The DNA of the CDR3 is TGTGCCAGCAGCTCCGGGACAGGGGGGGCCAACGTCCTGACTTTC. Translated: CASSSGTGGANVLTF.

Turning to this clone: Distinct nucleotide sequences in the sample also encode this CDR3. CDR3 region: CASSLRQTNTGELFF. In DNA, the CDR3 is TGCGCCAGCAGCTTGCGGCAGACGAACACCGGGGAGCTGTTTTTT. The gene calls are TRBV5-1 and TRBJ2-2; unclear D gene. Germline CDR1 reads SGHRS; CDR2 reads YFSETQ. CDR3 length: 15 amino acids. V was trimmed by 1 base and J by 0 bases, leaving 7 bases between them.

This rearrangement joins TRBV2 to TRBJ1-2; D is uncertain. This CDR3 region has 12 residues. Germline loops: CDR1 SNHLY, CDR2 FYNNEI. The V gene lost 7 bases and the J gene lost 7 bases, with 13 bases spanning the gap. The CDR3 sequence is CASTKEDLGYTF. CDR3 in DNA: TGTGCCAGCACCAAAGAGGACCTTGGCTACACCTTC.

This chain links TRBV7-2 with TRBJ2-3; 9 bases agree with TRBD2. The CDR3 totals 16 residues. V was clipped by 5 bases and J by 4 bases; unmatched bases: 10. Germline V gene lookup returns CDR1 SGHTA and CDR2 FQGNSA. CDR3: CASSRGGLALADTQYF. Written as DNA, the CDR3 is TGTGCCAGCAGCCGGGGGGGACTAGCATTGGCAGATACGCAGTATTTT.

This CDR3 is CASSLERNYEQYF. In DNA, the CDR3 is TGTGCCAGCAGCCTGGAGAGAAACTACGAGCAGTACTTC. The chain uses TRBV7-6 and TRBJ2-7; D is undetermined. Germline CDR1 is SGHVS and CDR2 is FNYEAQ. The V end lost 5 bases, the J end lost 3 bases, and 11 bases lay between the germline ends. This CDR3 has 13 residues.

Turning to this clone: Other DNA sequences within the sample encode an identical CDR3. The chain uses TRBV5-1 and TRBJ2-1; the D call may be TRBD1 or TRBD2 (6 bases each). V lost 0 bases, J lost 2 bases, and 9 bases lay in between. The CDR3 consists of 15 residues. The V gene's germline CDR1 is SGHRS and CDR2 YFSETQ. The CDR3 protein is CASSLVGGPYNEQFF. The CDR3 nucleotides are TGCGCCAGCAGCTTGGTTGGGGGGCCCTACAATGAGCAGTTCTTC.

The V call is TRBV28, the J call TRBJ1-3; D uncertain. Germline V lookup: CDR1 MDHEN, CDR2 SYDVKM. The CDR3 length is 15 residues. Trimming took 1 base from V and 7 from J, leaving 14 bases between them. CDR3 coding DNA: TGTGCCAGCAGTTTATATCACGGGTTAAGGAACACCATATATTTT. It translates to CASSLYHGLRNTIYF.

This sequence joins TRBV13 and TRBJ1-5; maybe TRBD1 (5 bases). The V end lost 2 bases, the J end lost 7 bases, and 21 bases lay between the germline ends. Germline loops: CDR1 PRHDT, CDR2 FYEKMQ (reference sequence). The CDR3 loop spans 17 amino acids. CDR3 loop: CASSLPNRGKGRQPQHF. In DNA form, the CDR3 reads TGTGCCAGCAGCTTACCGAACCGGGGGAAAGGCAGACAGCCCCAGCATTTT.

The V gene is TRBV27, the J gene TRBJ2-7, with TRBD1 as a possible D gene (6 bases). CDR3 length: 16 residues. The V gene lost 5 bases and the J gene lost 3 bases, with 20 bases spanning the gap. Germline V CDR1 and CDR2: MNHEY, SMNVEV (reference sequence). CDR3 sequence (DNA): TGTGCCAGCAGTCCCCTTTCGGTCGCAGGGGACTACGAGCAGTACTTC. This codes for CASSPLSVAGDYEQYF.

The J gene is TRBJ1-2, the V gene TRBV18; D is uncertain. CDR1 is KGHSH, CDR2 LQKENI, per germline. CDR3 length: 15 residues. Trimming pared 6 bases from V and 8 bases from J, leaving 22 bases between. CDR3 in DNA: TGTGCCAGCTCCCAGCAAAAGGAAGATCGTCAAGGCTACACCTTC. It codes for CASSQQKEDRQGYTF.

This rearrangement joins TRBV6-6 to TRBJ2-5; tentatively, D is TRBD1 (5 bases). The CDR3 is 15 residues long. Trimming removed 5 bases from V and 7 bases from J, with 20 bases in between. The germline V gene encodes CDR1 MNHNY and CDR2 SVGAGI (reference sequence). The CDR3 sequence: CASSGEGHLVGTQYF. The CDR3 nucleotides are TGTGCCAGCAGTGGGGAAGGACACCTGGTCGGGACCCAGTACTTC.

This chain connects TRBV11-1 to TRBJ1-4; D is unresolved. The germline gives CDR1 SGHAT, CDR2 FQDESV (reference sequence). The CDR3 has 16 amino acids. Between the trimmed V and J ends, which lost 2 bases and 0 bases, there was a span of 10 bases. CDR3 nucleotides: TGTGCCAGCAGCTTACAGGAACCGGCAACTAATGAAAAACTGTTTTTT. The encoded protein is CASSLQEPATNEKLFF.

This clone has just one count. The chain links TRBV11-3 to TRBJ2-1; D not resolved. Germline V gives CDR1 SGHNT, CDR2 YENEEA. V was clipped by 5 bases and J by 8 bases, with 25 bases between them. This CDR3 region has 17 residues. The CDR3 DNA reads as TGTGCCAGCAGCCCATCCAGTGTTTCGGGTAATAGCCATGAGCAGTTCTTC. Translation gives CASSPSSVSGNSHEQFF.

This chain connects TRBV11-2 to TRBJ2-5; D is undetermined. Per the germline V gene, CDR1 is SGHAT and CDR2 is FQNNGV. Trimming cost V 6 bases and J 5 bases, with 16 bases left between them. The CDR3 contains 14 residues. CDR3 nucleotides: TGTGCCAGCAGGGCCCTGGGTCCGCGGGAGACCCAGTACTTC. Protein sequence: CASRALGPRETQYF.

J is TRBJ1-5 and V is TRBV29-1, with no clear D. Germline lookup yields CDR1 SQVTM and CDR2 ANQGSEA. V lost 6 bases, J lost 12 bases, and 15 bases lay in between. The CDR3 is 11 residues long. The CDR3 DNA sequence: TGCAGCGTCGAGATTAGGAAGGTCCAGCATTTT. It is translated as CSVEIRKVQHF.

This rearrangement joins TRBV5-1 to TRBJ2-3; the D is unclear. Germline CDR1 SGHRS, CDR2 YFSETQ. Deletions cut 5 bases from V and 3 bases from J, with 13 bases between. The CDR3 runs 14 residues. CDR3 nucleotides: TGCGCCAGCAGTGACCTAAAAAGAACAGATACGCAGTATTTT. Protein: CASSDLKRTDTQYF.